What follows are 6 T cell receptor beta chains derived from one specimen sequenced in a study of blood T cell repertoires in COVID-19. Only in-frame clones appear in the TCRdb table, and some are missing; sequencing was by immunoSEQ multiplex PCR. The sample contains about 75,000 clones, 90% of which appear only once. The sequenced material came from peripheral blood. The receptors were gathered from a human donor in a cohort sampled during active COVID-19.

In nucleotides, the CDR3 is TGTGCCAGCAGCCTTAGGTCCCTAACAGCTAACGGGGAGCTGTTTTTT. Translated, it gives CASSLRSLTANGELFF. The chain joins TRBV3-1 (or the pseudogene TRBV3-2) to TRBJ2-2; D gene ambiguous. V gave up 4 bases and J gave up 7 bases, with 19 bases separating them. Per germline, CDR1 LGHDT and CDR2 YNNKEL (reference sequence). The CDR3 contains 16 residues.

The chain recombines TRBV5-1 with TRBJ2-3, with a possible D match to TRBD1 (6 bases). V was cut by 0 bases and J by 2 bases, with 13 bases left in between. This CDR3 has 16 amino acids. Germline CDR1 reads SGHRS; CDR2 reads YFSETQ. CDR3 sequence reads: CASSLARTVDTDTQYF. The CDR3 region has the DNA TGCGCCAGCAGCTTGGCTCGGACAGTTGACACAGATACGCAGTATTTT.

This chain links TRBV3-1 (or the pseudogene TRBV3-2) with TRBJ2-7; 9 bases are shared with TRBD2. J gave up 2 bases and V 1 base, and 3 bases lay outside the gene matches. The CDR3 loop spans 15 amino acids. Per germline, CDR1 LGHDT and CDR2 YNNKEL (reference sequence). The CDR3 DNA follows: TGTGCCAGCAGCCAAGCTAGCGGGGAAACCTACGAGCAGTACTTC. This gives the protein CASSQASGETYEQYF.

V and J are TRBV9 and TRBJ1-2, with D maybe TRBD1 (5 bases). Trimming took 4 bases from V and 8 from J, leaving 15 bases between them. CDR1 and CDR2 from the germline V gene are SGDLS and YYNGEE. The CDR3 covers 13 residues. The CDR3 here is CASSLPGVGGYTF. CDR3 nucleotide sequence: TGTGCCAGCAGCCTACCGGGGGTCGGGGGCTACACCTTC.

This chain joins TRBV25-1 and TRBJ2-7, with 7 bases aligning to TRBD2. The CDR3 contains 13 residues. CDR1 and CDR2 from the germline V gene are MGHDK and SYGVNS. The V gene end was trimmed by 4 bases and the J gene end by 4 bases; junction bases not matched to a gene: 4. The CDR3 spells CASSASGGYEQYF. The CDR3 coding sequence is TGTGCCAGCAGTGCGTCGGGGGGTTACGAGCAGTACTTC.

This chain uses TRBV1 with TRBJ2-2; the table's TRBD2 call for D was not verified on the DNA. TRBV1 is classified as a pseudogene. This CDR3 has 12 residues. CDR3 region: CTSEPDTGELFF. DNA of the CDR3: TGCACCAGCGAGCCTGACACCGGGGAGCTGTTTTTT.